This TCR beta chain appears in the sequencing data of a study of human T cells and chemical hapten exposure. Study at large: Patches that contained 0.01% DPC were applied to the upper back and read at 6 days. Chiefly female patients presented with alopecia areata, totalis or universalis.

On this clonotype: Its antigen is not known.

Time point defined: pre-sensitization, week 0. This sample's treatment: therapeutic diphenylcyclopropenone sensitization with weekly scalp DPC. Study-wide results and caveats: A positive correlation with patch test score was shown by PT1 expanded TCR counts.

Using its own MiXCR run on the RACE reads, TCRdb lists one record per CDR3 protein. This table holds approximately 80,000 distinct CDR3 sequences, about 15% found once. This clonotype was sampled from a woman between 45 and 60 years old with alopecia areata. Some clones in this sample may be carry-over from other donors' samples. The specimen was whole blood, collected in connection with sensitization to the hapten diphenylcyclopropenone (DPC).

The CDR3 protein is CASSWGLAASYNEQFF. For the CDR3, the DNA is TGTGCCAGCAGTTGGGGTCTAGCGGCCTCCTACAATGAGCAGTTCTTC. The gene calls are TRBV27 and TRBJ2-1; 7 nucleotides line up with TRBD2. CDR3 length: 16 residues. V trimming: 4 bases; J trimming: 0 bases; junction bases outside the gene matches: 6. The V gene's germline CDR1 is MNHEY and CDR2 SMNVEV (reference sequence).